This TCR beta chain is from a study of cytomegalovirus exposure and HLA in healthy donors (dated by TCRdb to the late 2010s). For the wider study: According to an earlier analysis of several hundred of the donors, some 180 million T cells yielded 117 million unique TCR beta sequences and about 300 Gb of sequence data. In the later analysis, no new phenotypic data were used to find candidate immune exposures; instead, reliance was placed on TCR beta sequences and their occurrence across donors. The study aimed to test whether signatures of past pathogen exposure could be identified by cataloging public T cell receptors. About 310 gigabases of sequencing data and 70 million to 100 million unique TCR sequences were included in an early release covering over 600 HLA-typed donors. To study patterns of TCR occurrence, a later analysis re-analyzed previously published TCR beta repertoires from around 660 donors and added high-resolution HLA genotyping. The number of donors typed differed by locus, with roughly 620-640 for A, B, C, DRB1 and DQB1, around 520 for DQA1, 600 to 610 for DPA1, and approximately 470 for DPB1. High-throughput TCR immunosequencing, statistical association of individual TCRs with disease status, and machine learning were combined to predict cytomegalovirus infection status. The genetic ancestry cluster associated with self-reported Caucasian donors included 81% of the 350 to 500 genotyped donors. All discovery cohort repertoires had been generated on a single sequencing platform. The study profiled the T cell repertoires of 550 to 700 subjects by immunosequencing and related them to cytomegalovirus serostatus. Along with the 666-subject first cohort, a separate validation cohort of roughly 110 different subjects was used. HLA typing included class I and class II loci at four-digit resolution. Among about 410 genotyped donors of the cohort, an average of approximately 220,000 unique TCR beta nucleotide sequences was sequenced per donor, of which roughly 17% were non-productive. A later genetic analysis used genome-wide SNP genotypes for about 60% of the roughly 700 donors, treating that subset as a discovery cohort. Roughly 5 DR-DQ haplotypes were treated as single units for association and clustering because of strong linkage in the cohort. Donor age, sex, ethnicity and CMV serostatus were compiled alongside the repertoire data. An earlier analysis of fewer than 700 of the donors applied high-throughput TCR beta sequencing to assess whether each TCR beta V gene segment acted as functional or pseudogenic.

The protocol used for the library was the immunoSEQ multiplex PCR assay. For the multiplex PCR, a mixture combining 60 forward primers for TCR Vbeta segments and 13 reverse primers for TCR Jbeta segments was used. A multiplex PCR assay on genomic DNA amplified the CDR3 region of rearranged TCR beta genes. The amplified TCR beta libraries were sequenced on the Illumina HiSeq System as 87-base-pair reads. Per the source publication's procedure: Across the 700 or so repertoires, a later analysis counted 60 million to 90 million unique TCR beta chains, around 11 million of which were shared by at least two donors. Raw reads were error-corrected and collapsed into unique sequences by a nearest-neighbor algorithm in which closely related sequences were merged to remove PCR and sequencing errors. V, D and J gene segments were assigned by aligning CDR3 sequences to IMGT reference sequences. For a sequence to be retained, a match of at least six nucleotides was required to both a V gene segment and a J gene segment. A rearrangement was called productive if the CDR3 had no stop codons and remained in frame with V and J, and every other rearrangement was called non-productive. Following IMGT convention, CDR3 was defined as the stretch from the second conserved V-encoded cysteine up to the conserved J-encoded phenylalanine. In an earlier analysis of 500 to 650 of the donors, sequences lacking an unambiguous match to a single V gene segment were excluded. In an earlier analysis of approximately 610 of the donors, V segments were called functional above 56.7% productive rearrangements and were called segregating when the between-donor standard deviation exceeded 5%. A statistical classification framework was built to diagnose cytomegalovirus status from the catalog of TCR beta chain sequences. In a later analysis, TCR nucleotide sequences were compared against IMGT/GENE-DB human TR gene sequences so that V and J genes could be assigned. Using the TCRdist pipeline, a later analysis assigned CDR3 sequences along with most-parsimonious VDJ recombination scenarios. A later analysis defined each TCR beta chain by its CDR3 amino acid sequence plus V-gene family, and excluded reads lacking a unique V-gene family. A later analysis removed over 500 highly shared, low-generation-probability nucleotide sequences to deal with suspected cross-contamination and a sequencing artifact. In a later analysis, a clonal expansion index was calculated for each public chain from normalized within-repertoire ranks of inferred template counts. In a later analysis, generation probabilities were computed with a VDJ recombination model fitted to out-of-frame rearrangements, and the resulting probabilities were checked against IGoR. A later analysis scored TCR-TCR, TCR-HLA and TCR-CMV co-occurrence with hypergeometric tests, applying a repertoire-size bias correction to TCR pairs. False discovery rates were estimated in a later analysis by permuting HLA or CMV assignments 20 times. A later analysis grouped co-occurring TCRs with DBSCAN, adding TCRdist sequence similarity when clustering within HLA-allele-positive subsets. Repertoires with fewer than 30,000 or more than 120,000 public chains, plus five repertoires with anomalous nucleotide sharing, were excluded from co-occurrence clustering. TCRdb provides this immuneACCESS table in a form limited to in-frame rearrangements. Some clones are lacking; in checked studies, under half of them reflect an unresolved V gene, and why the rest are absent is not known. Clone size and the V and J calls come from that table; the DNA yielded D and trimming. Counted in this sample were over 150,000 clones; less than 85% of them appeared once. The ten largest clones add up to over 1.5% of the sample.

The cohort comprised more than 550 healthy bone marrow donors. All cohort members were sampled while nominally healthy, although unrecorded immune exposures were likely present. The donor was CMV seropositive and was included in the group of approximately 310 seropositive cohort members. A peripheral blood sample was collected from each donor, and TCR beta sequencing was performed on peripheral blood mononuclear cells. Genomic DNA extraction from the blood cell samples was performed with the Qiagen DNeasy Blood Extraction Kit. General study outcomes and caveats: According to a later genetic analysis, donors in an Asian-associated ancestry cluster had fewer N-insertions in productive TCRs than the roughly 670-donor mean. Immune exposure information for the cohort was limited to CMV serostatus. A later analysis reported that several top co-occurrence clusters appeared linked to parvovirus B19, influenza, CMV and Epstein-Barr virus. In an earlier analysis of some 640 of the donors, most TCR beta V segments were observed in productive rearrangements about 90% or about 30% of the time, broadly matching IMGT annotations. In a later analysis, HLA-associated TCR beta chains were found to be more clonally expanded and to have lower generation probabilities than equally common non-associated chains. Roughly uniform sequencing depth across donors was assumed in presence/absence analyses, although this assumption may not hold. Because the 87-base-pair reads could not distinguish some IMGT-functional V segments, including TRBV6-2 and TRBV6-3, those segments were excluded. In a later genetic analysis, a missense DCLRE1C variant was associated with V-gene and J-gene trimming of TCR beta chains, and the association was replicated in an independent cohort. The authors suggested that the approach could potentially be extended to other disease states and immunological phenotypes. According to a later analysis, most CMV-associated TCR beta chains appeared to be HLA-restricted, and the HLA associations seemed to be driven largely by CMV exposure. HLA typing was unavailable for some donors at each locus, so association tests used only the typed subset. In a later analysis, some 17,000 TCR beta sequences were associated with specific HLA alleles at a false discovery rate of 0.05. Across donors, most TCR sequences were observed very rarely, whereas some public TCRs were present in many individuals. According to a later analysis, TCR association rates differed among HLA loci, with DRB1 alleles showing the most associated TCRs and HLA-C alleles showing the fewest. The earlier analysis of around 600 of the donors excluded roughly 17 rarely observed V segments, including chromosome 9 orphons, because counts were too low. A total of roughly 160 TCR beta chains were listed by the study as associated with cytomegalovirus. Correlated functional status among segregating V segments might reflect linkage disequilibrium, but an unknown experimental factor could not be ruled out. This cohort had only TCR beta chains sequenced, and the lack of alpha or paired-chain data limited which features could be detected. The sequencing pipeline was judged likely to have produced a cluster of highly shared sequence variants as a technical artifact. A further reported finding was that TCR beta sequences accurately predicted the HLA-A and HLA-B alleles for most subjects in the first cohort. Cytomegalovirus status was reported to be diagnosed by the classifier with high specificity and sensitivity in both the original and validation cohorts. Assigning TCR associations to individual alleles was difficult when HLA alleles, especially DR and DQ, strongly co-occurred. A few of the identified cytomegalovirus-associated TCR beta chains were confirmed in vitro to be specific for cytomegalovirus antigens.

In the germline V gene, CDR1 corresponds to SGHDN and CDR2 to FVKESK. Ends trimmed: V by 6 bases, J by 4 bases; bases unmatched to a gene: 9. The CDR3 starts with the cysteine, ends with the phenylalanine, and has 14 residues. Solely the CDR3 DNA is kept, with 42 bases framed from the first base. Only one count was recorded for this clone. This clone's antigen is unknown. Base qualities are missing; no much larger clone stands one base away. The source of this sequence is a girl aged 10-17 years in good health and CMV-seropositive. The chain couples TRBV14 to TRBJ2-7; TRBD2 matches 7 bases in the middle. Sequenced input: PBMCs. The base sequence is TGTGCCAGCAGTCGGGGAGGGGCCTGGTACGAGCAGTACTTC. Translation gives CASSRGGAWYEQYF.